Presented here are 15 T cell receptor beta chains from one specimen sequenced in a study of T cells in Graves' hyperthyroidism and ophthalmopathy. Amplification yielded TCR beta CDR3 regions, with RNA transcripts as the source. Initially, a first-round RT-PCR of the TCR CDR3 employed the HTBI primer set. TCRdb processed the multiplex PCR reads anew with MiXCR; each CDR3 protein has one entry. The sample has roughly 740,000 distinct CDR3 sequences, around 17% seen once; the top ten hold around 7.7%. Material: blood. The receptors here all came from a man aged 18 to 29 with Graves' hyperthyroidism.

The chain couples TRBV28 to TRBJ2-7, with 13 bases fitting TRBD2. The germline V gene has CDR1 MDHEN and CDR2 SYDVKM. The CDR3 consists of 20 residues. Trimming took 3 bases from V and 3 from J; bases not matched to a gene: 17. The CDR3 reads CASSLPGTSGVRRRGYEQYF. CDR3 DNA: TGTGCCAGCAGTTTGCCGGGGACTAGCGGGGTACGGAGGAGGGGCTACGAGCAGTACTTC.

The chain couples TRBV7-9 to TRBJ1-6; a possible D gene is TRBD1 (5 bases). V was trimmed by 3 bases and J by 7 bases, leaving 13 bases between them. This CDR3 comprises 15 residues. Germline V gives CDR1 SEHNR, CDR2 FQNEAQ (reference sequence). In DNA form, the CDR3 reads TGTGCCAGCAGCTTTAACCAGGGTGTAAATTCACCCCTCCACTTT. Protein product: CASSFNQGVNSPLHF.

This clonotype was found many times. The rearrangement uses TRBV11-2 and TRBJ2-7; possible D gene TRBD1, 6 bases. Germline values: CDR1 SGHAT, CDR2 FQNNGV. The CDR3 loop spans 15 amino acids. V lost 4 bases, J lost 2 bases, and 15 bases lay in between. CDR3 sequence reads: CASSSEDSPTYEQYF. The CDR3 DNA sequence: TGTGCCAGCAGCTCCGAGGACAGCCCGACCTACGAGCAGTACTTC.

This rearrangement joins TRBV30 to TRBJ2-1; TRBD1 matches at 8 bases. The CDR3 has 16 amino acids. CDR1 and CDR2 from the germline V gene are GTSNPN and SVGIG (reference sequence). The junction had 17 bases not matched to a gene; V was cut back by 4 bases and J by 9 bases. The CDR3 spells CAWTMGSGGFWSEQFF. The CDR3 DNA follows: TGTGCCTGGACCATGGGCTCAGGGGGCTTTTGGAGTGAGCAGTTCTTC.

In its sample, this clonotype was seen a few times. J is TRBJ2-7 and V is TRBV2; 9 bases map to TRBD1. Germline V gene data show CDR1 as SNHLY and CDR2 as FYNNEI. J lost 6 bases, V lost 4 bases, and 7 bases had no gene match. The CDR3 length is 14 residues. CDR3 in DNA: TGTGCCAGCAGTGTCGACAGGGGGAACGTCGAGCAGTACTTC. Its protein product is CASSVDRGNVEQYF.

Only a few counts were recorded for this clonotype. V gene TRBV19 combines with J gene TRBJ1-2, with D possibly TRBD1 on 5 matching bases. This CDR3 contains 13 residues. Germline lookup yields CDR1 LNHDA and CDR2 SQIVND (reference sequence). Trimming took off 8 bases at V and 0 bases at J, with 10 bases between the two ends. CDR3 loop: CASRWGSNYGYTF. The DNA of the CDR3 is TGTGCCAGTCGATGGGGCTCTAACTATGGCTACACCTTC.

The chain carries TRBV20-1 and TRBJ2-1, with D unresolved. Trimming shortened V by 1 base and J by 2 bases, and 18 bases separated the two germline ends. The CDR3 has 17 residues. Germline V gene data show CDR1 as DFQATT and CDR2 as SNEGSKA (reference sequence). The CDR3 DNA follows: TGCAGTGCTAGAGTGTGGCCGCCGAGAGCTGCCTACAATGAGCAGTTCTTC. Its translation is CSARVWPPRAAYNEQFF.

V is TRBV12-3 or TRBV12-4 and J is TRBJ2-2; TRBD2 agrees at 8 bases. V dropped 4 bases and J dropped 4; count of bases not matched to a gene: 2. The CDR3 is made up of 14 amino acids. This CDR3 reads CASSYGTSTGELFF. The CDR3 DNA sequence: TGTGCCAGCAGTTACGGGACTAGCACCGGGGAGCTGTTTTTT.

This clonotype showed up just a few times. The rearrangement uses TRBV28 and TRBJ2-7; 7 bases match TRBD2. The V gene end was trimmed by 6 bases and the J gene end by 3 bases; junction bases not matched to a gene: 5. There are 13 residues in the CDR3. The germline V gene has CDR1 MDHEN and CDR2 SYDVKM. The CDR3 reads CASSGREGYEQYF. CDR3 coding DNA: TGTGCCAGCAGCGGCAGGGAGGGCTACGAGCAGTACTTC.

This clonotype was seen repeatedly, ten times or more. The chain recombines TRBV12-3 or TRBV12-4 with TRBJ2-2, with TRBD2 matching 8 bases. V lost 2 bases and J lost 5; bases outside the gene matches: 4. This CDR3 is built from 15 residues. CDR3: CASSLSGRETGELFF. As DNA, the CDR3 is TGTGCCAGCAGTTTAAGCGGGAGAGAGACCGGGGAGCTGTTTTTT.

V usage is TRBV3-1 and J usage is TRBJ1-6, with TRBD1 matching 8 bases. This CDR3 is built from 15 residues. CDR1 and CDR2 (germline): LGHDT, YNNKEL (reference sequence). J was trimmed by 9 bases and V by 3 bases; bases with no gene match: 7. CDR3 region: CASSQQVQGVSPLHF. CDR3 bases: TGTGCCAGCAGCCAGCAGGTACAGGGGGTTTCACCCCTCCACTTT.

The chain uses TRBV2 and TRBJ2-6; TRBD2 might be the D (7 bases). The CDR3 covers 14 residues. V lost 11 bases to trimming and J lost 0 bases, with 11 bases between them. The germline V gene has CDR1 SNHLY and CDR2 FYNNEI. CDR3 nucleotide sequence: TGTGCCCCTCGGGGGGCCTCTGGGGCCAACGTCCTGACTTTC. Its protein is CAPRGASGANVLTF. Complete variable domain (other parts from reference TRBV2 and TRBJ2-6): EPEVTQTPSHQVTQMGQEVILRCVPISNHLYFYWYRQILGQKVEFLVSFYNNEISEKSEIFDDQFSVERPDGSNFTLKIRSTKLEDSAMYFCAPRGASGANVLTFGAGSRLTVL.

In its sample, this clonotype was seen a few times. The chain employs TRBV7-2 and TRBJ2-2, with TRBD2 matching over 8 bases. The CDR3 runs to 16 residues. J lost 8 bases, V lost 2 bases, and 10 bases had no gene match. The germline CDR1 and CDR2 sequences are SGHTA and FQGNSA. DNA for the CDR3: TGTGCCAGCAGCTTATTAAGGACTAGCCTCGTAGGGGAGCTGTTTTTT. Translation: CASSLLRTSLVGELFF.

The rearrangement joins TRBV6-9 to TRBJ2-2, with 8 bases aligning to TRBD1. V gave up 7 bases and J gave up 5 bases; unmatched junction bases: 9. The CDR3 is made up of 15 amino acids. Germline CDR1 and CDR2: MNHGY and SVAAGI. The CDR3 nucleotides are TGTGCCAGCACCTGGACAGGGAGTAGTACCGGGGAGCTGTTTTTT. Translation: CASTWTGSSTGELFF.

The table lists this clonotype with a few counts. This chain connects TRBV5-5 to TRBJ1-6; 9 bases are a match to TRBD1. Per germline, CDR1 SGHKS and CDR2 YYEKEE (reference sequence). The trim removed 0 bases at V and 10 bases at J, leaving 5 bases unmatched. CDR3 length: 15 residues. The CDR3 bases are TGTGCCAGCAGCTTGGGTACAGGGGGCGTCTCACCCCTCCACTTT. This codes for CASSLGTGGVSPLHF.